This T cell receptor beta chain derives from a study of blood T cell repertoires in COVID-19. Overall study context: COVID-19 samples, acute and convalescent, were from the United States, Italy and Spain.

CDR3 size: 15 residues. The germline V gene encodes CDR1 SGHTA and CDR2 FQGNSA. Deletions cut 3 bases from V and 6 bases from J, with 14 bases between. TCRdb keeps only in-frame clones here, not all; method: immunoSEQ multiplex PCR. Altogether 20,000 or so clones are present, roughly 88% being singletons, with the ten largest covering roughly 12%. The specimen sequenced was peripheral blood. The rearrangement links TRBV7-2 to TRBJ2-2; D is possibly TRBD1 (6 bases). This clonotype originated in a woman older than 75 with active or convalescent COVID-19. The chain's CDR3 is CASSFSRDIPGELFF. Here the CDR3 DNA reads TGTGCCAGCAGCTTCTCCCGGGACATTCCCGGGGAGCTGTTTTTT.